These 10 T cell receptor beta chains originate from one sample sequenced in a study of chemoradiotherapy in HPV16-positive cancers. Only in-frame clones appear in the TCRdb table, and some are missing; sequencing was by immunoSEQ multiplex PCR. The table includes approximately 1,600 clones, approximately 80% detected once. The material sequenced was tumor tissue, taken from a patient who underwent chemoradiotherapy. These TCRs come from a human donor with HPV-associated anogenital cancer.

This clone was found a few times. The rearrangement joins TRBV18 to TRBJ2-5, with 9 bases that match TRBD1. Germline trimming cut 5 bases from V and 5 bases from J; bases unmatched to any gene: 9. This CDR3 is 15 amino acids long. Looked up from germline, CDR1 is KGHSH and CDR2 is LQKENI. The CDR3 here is CASSLSGQGTETQYF. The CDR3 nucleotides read TGTGCCAGCTCATTGTCCGGACAGGGGACCGAGACCCAGTACTTC.

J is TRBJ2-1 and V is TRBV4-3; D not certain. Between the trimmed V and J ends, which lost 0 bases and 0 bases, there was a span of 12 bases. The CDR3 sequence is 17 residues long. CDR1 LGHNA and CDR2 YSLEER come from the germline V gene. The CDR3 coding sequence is TGCGCCAGCAGCCAAGATATAATCGGCGGCTCCTACAATGAGCAGTTCTTC. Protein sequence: CASSQDIIGGSYNEQFF.

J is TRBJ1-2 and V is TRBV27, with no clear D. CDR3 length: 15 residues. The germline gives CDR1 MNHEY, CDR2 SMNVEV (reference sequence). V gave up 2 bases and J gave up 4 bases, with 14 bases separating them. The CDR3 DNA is TGTGCCAGCAGTTTAGAGCAGACCCTTAGCTATGGCTACACCTTC. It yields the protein CASSLEQTLSYGYTF.

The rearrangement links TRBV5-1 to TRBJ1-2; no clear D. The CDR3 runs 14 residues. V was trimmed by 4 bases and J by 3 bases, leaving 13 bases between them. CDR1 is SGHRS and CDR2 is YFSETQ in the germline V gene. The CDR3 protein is CASSPPAADYGYTF. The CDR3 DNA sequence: TGCGCCAGCAGCCCCCCCGCGGCAGACTATGGCTACACCTTC.

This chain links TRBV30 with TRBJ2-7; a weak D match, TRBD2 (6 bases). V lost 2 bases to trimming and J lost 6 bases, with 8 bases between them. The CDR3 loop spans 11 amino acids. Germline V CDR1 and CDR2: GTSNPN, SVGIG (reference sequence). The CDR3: CAWSPGAEQYF. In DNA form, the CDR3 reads TGTGCCTGGAGTCCGGGAGCCGAGCAGTACTTC. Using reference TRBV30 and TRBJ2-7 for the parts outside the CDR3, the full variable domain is SQTIHQWPATLVQPVGSPLSLECTVEGTSNPNLYWYRQAAGRGLQLLFYSVGIGQISSEVPQNLSASRPQDRQFILSSKKLLLSDSGFYLCAWSPGAEQYFGPGTRLTVT.

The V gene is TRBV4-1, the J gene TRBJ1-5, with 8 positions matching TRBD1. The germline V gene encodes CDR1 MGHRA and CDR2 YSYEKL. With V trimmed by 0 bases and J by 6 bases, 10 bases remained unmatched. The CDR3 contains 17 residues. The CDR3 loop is CASSQELGRGLGQPQHF. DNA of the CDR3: TGCGCCAGCAGCCAAGAACTGGGCAGGGGGCTAGGTCAGCCCCAGCATTTT.

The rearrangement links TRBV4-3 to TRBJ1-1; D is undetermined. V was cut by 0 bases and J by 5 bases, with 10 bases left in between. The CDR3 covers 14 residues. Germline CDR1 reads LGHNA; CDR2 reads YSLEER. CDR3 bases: TGCGCCAGCAGCCAAGAAATTGAGGTGACTGAAGCTTTCTTT. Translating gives CASSQEIEVTEAFF.

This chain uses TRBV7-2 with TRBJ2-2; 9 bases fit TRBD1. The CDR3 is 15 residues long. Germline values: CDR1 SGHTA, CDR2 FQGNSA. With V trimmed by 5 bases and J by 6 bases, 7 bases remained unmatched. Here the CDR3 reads CASSGTRDRAGELFF. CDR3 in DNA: TGTGCCAGCAGCGGGACTCGGGACAGGGCCGGGGAGCTGTTTTTT.

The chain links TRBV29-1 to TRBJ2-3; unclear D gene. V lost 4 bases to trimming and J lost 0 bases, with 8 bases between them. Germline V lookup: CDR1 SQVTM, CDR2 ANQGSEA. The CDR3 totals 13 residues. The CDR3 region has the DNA TGCAGCGTTGTTACAGAGAGCACAGATACGCAGTATTTT. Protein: CSVVTESTDTQYF.

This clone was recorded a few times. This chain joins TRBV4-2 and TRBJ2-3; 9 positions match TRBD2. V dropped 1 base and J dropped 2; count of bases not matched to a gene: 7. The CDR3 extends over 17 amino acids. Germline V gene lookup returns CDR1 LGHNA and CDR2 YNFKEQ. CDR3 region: CASSQVRSGRTTDTQYF. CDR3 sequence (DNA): TGTGCCAGCAGCCAAGTTCGGAGCGGGAGGACCACAGATACGCAGTATTTT.